The 21 T cell receptor beta chains listed next were all sequenced from one sample in a study of beta chain features in type 1 diabetes. Regarding the study as a whole: Moderate yet significant TCRB CDR3 shortening was seen in Type 1 diabetes patients in all four CD4+ subsets.

The antigens these receptors bind are not known. cDNA synthesis used the whole RNA isolate, giving expressed TCRB sequences. Clones were sequenced by immunoSEQ multiplex PCR, and TCRdb holds only the in-frame ones, with some missing. The sample shows roughly 100,000 clones, 25% to 35% of them seen only once. The sample comprised central memory CD4+ T cells from blood. The receptors here all came from a woman under 30 with type 1 diabetes.

This clone was counted between two and nine times. The V and J genes are TRBV6-5 and TRBJ2-7; TRBD2 aligns across 9 bases. V lost 0 bases, J lost 2 bases, and 2 bases stayed unmatched. CDR1 and CDR2 from the germline V gene are MNHEY and SVGAGI. The CDR3 totals 15 residues. The CDR3 protein is CASSYSVAGAYEQYF. CDR3 in DNA: TGTGCCAGCAGTTACTCGGTAGCGGGAGCCTACGAGCAGTACTTC.

This clone was seen a handful of times. The chain recombines TRBV2 with TRBJ2-7; unclear D gene. Germline assignment: CDR1 SNHLY and CDR2 FYNNEI. The ends were cut back, 4 bases at V and 6 bases at J, with 13 bases in the middle. This CDR3 comprises 13 residues. CDR3 DNA sequence: TGTGCCAGCAGTGTGACTTCCTCACCCGAGCAGTACGTC. Translating it yields CASSVTSSPEQYV.

V is TRBV30 and J is TRBJ1-5; TRBD1 matches at 7 bases. Germline-derived CDR1 and CDR2 are GTSNPN and SVGIG (reference sequence). Trimming took 0 bases from V and 6 from J; bases not matched to a gene: 5. CDR3 size: 14 residues. CDR3: CAWSVSNRGQPQHF. In DNA, the CDR3 is TGTGCCTGGAGTGTTTCAAACAGGGGTCAGCCCCAGCATTTT. Full variable domain (outside the CDR3, taken from reference TRBV30 and TRBJ1-5): SQTIHQWPATLVQPVGSPLSLECTVEGTSNPNLYWYRQAAGRGLQLLFYSVGIGQISSEVPQNLSASRPQDRQFILSSKKLLLSDSGFYLCAWSVSNRGQPQHFGDGTRLSIL.

The rearrangement uses TRBV6-6 and TRBJ2-3, with 9 bases aligning to TRBD2. Germline CDR1 and CDR2: MNHNY and SVGAGI (reference sequence). The CDR3 is 13 amino acids. Germline trimming cut 8 bases from V and 8 bases from J; bases unmatched to any gene: 8. The DNA for the CDR3 is TGTGCCAGCCTAGCGGGATTAGGTCGTACGCAGTATTTT. Protein product: CASLAGLGRTQYF.

The chain employs TRBV19 and TRBJ1-2, with 10 bases that match TRBD1. J gave up 6 bases and V 3 bases, and 10 bases lay outside the gene matches. Germline values: CDR1 LNHDA, CDR2 SQIVND (reference sequence). The CDR3 has 16 residues. The CDR3 reads CASSILPGQGLHGYTF. The CDR3 DNA is TGTGCCAGTAGTATCCTTCCGGGACAGGGGTTACATGGCTACACCTTC.

The CDR3 region has the DNA TGTGCCAGCAGCTTGGGTAGGGGGACCCTCAATGAGCAGTTCTTC. Encoded protein: CASSLGRGTLNEQFF. The V gene is TRBV5-6, the J gene TRBJ2-1; D may be TRBD1 (6 bases). The germline gives CDR1 SGHDT, CDR2 YYEEEE. The V gene lost 0 bases and the J gene lost 6 bases, with 13 bases spanning the gap. CDR3 length equals 15 residues.

About this clone: The sample has other DNA sequences that encode this CDR3 too. V gene TRBV14 combines with J gene TRBJ1-1, with D hard to call. Between the trimmed V and J ends, which lost 0 bases and 2 bases, there was a span of 4 bases. From germline, CDR1 is SGHDN and CDR2 FVKESK. The CDR3 loop spans 13 amino acids. This chain's CDR3 is CASSQDRNTEAFF. CDR3 coding DNA: TGTGCCAGCAGCCAAGACAGAAACACTGAAGCTTTCTTT.

The sample holds a few counts of this clone. The chain employs TRBV7-9 and TRBJ1-2; tentative D call: TRBD1 (6 bases). The V gene lost 4 bases and the J gene lost 3 bases, with 15 bases spanning the gap. The germline gives CDR1 SEHNR, CDR2 FQNEAQ (reference sequence). The CDR3 covers 15 residues. DNA for the CDR3: TGTGCCAGCAGCTCAGGATCGGCAGGGGACTATGGCTACACCTTC. The encoded protein is CASSSGSAGDYGYTF.

The chain recombines TRBV29-1 with TRBJ2-2; 9 nucleotides agree with TRBD1. Unmatched junction bases numbered 9, after V lost 7 bases and J lost 6 bases. Germline V gene sequence: CDR1 SQVTM, CDR2 ANQGSEA. The CDR3 runs 14 residues. The CDR3 DNA sequence: TGCAGCGCTGTCTCAAGACAGGGGGCCGGGGAGCTGTTTTTT. Translated: CSAVSRQGAGELFF.

V gene TRBV18 combines with J gene TRBJ2-2, with a tentative D call TRBD1 (5 bases). CDR3 length: 14 residues. The germline V gene has CDR1 KGHSH and CDR2 LQKENI. Between the trimmed V and J ends, which lost 4 bases and 3 bases, there was a span of 9 bases. CDR3 in DNA: TGTGCCAGCTCACGCTCAGGGCACACCGGGGAGCTGTTTTTT. It is translated as CASSRSGHTGELFF.

The table lists this clone with a few counts. This chain joins TRBV12-5 and TRBJ2-1; TRBD2 agrees at 12 bases. After removal of 5 bases from V and 3 bases from J, the junction contained 2 bases not matched to a gene. In germline, CDR1 is LGHNT, CDR2 FRNRAP. The CDR3 runs to 15 residues. The CDR3 protein is CASGPGLAGYNEQFF. As DNA, the CDR3 is TGTGCTAGTGGTCCGGGACTAGCGGGCTACAATGAGCAGTTCTTC.

A few counts support this clone. The chain joins TRBV7-6 to TRBJ2-7; 12 bases line up with TRBD2. Germline CDR1 and CDR2: SGHVS and FNYEAQ. The CDR3 runs 14 residues. The junction had 3 bases not matched to a gene; V was cut back by 5 bases and J by 4 bases. The CDR3 bases are TGTGCCAGCAGCGACGGACTAGCGGGGTACGAGCAGTACTTC. Translating gives CASSDGLAGYEQYF.

J is TRBJ2-1 and V is TRBV5-1; 11 bases map to TRBD2. V gave up 3 bases and J gave up 4 bases; unmatched junction bases: 6. CDR1 and CDR2 (germline): SGHRS, YFSETQ. The length of the CDR3 is 16 residues. The CDR3 DNA is TGCGCCAGCAGCTCGGCCGGGACTAGCGGATACAATGAGCAGTTCTTC. Its protein is CASSSAGTSGYNEQFF.

The chain has TRBV5-4 and TRBJ2-3, with D hard to call. V was clipped by 7 bases and J by 2 bases, with 14 bases between them. The CDR3 is made up of 14 amino acids. Germline CDR1 reads SGHNT; CDR2 reads YYREEE (reference sequence). The CDR3 sequence: CASALASTTDTQYF. CDR3 coding DNA: TGTGCCAGCGCCTTGGCCAGTACCACAGATACGCAGTATTTT.

The V gene is TRBV11-3, the J gene TRBJ2-1, with TRBD2 as a possible D gene (6 bases). Looked up from germline, CDR1 is SGHNT and CDR2 is YENEEA. The CDR3 runs to 15 residues. V was trimmed by 1 base and J by 6 bases, leaving 13 bases between them. The CDR3 DNA is TGTGCCAGCAGCTTAGTAGGGGCTAGCGTCAATGAGCAGTTCTTC. This translates into CASSLVGASVNEQFF.

The chain couples TRBV2 to TRBJ2-1; D not certain. This CDR3 contains 14 residues. Trimming removed 0 bases at V and 4 bases at J, with 7 bases between. Germline-derived CDR1 and CDR2 are SNHLY and FYNNEI. CDR3 sequence reads: CASSEAVLYNEQFF. The CDR3 region has the DNA TGTGCCAGCAGTGAAGCGGTACTATACAATGAGCAGTTCTTC.

V and J are TRBV30 and TRBJ2-1; the match to TRBD2 covers 8 bases. Germline V gene data show CDR1 as GTSNPN and CDR2 as SVGIG (reference sequence). Trimming took 2 bases from V and 0 from J; bases not matched to a gene: 3. The CDR3 runs 15 residues. The CDR3 loop is CAWSPGRASYNEQFF. Here the CDR3 DNA reads TGTGCCTGGAGTCCCGGGAGGGCCTCCTACAATGAGCAGTTCTTC.

This clone was detected only a few times. The chain recombines TRBV28 with TRBJ1-4; D unresolved. V lost 6 bases to trimming and J lost 6 bases, with 11 bases between them. CDR3 size: 13 residues. Germline V gene sequence: CDR1 MDHEN, CDR2 SYDVKM. CDR3 sequence (DNA): TGTGCCAGCAGGTCTTCACTTTATGAAAAACTGTTTTTT. This encodes CASRSSLYEKLFF.

The chain uses TRBV18 and TRBJ1-1; no definite D call. CDR1 is KGHSH and CDR2 is LQKENI in the germline V gene. CDR3 length: 15 amino acids. Trimming cost V 2 bases and J 4 bases, with 14 bases left between them. The CDR3 DNA is TGTGCCAGCTCACCAGAGTCAGGTCGGGGCACTGAAGCTTTCTTT. This encodes CASSPESGRGTEAFF. Drawing the rest from reference TRBV18 and TRBJ1-1, the complete variable domain is NAGVMQNPRHLVRRRGQEARLRCSPMKGHSHVYWYRQLPEEGLKFMVYLQKENIIDESGMPKERFSAEFPKEGPSILRIQQVVRGDSAAYFCASSPESGRGTEAFFGQGTRLTVV.

The chain joins TRBV4-2 to TRBJ1-4; 9 nucleotides match TRBD1. Germline V gene data show CDR1 as LGHNA and CDR2 as YNFKEQ. The CDR3 covers 16 residues. The trim removed 0 bases at V and 4 bases at J, leaving 3 bases unmatched. The CDR3 sequence: CASSQETGQGNEKLFF. DNA for the CDR3: TGTGCCAGCAGCCAAGAAACGGGACAGGGTAATGAAAAACTGTTTTTT.

The sample holds a few counts of this clone. The chain employs TRBV6-1 and TRBJ1-1; possibly TRBD1 for D (6 bases). The V gene lost 2 bases and the J gene lost 4 bases, with 17 bases spanning the gap. The CDR3 contains 16 residues. Germline lookup yields CDR1 MNHNS and CDR2 SASEGT. CDR3 in amino acids: CASSENQGLSITEAFF. As DNA, the CDR3 is TGTGCCAGCAGTGAAAACCAGGGGCTTTCGATCACTGAAGCTTTCTTT.